This T cell receptor (beta chain) was recovered during a study of blood T cell repertoires in COVID-19. Whole-study context: Collection of acute and convalescent COVID-19 samples took place in the United States, Italy and Spain. The cDNA or gDNA used as material had been derived from T cells, B-cell-depleted T cells, or PBMCs.

In its sample, this clone was seen a few times. There are 16 residues in the CDR3. Germline V gene sequence: CDR1 MNHEY, CDR2 SVGEGT. V was cut by 5 bases and J by 4 bases, with 20 bases left in between. In the original processing: For nucleated cells, counts were estimated from reference gene primer amplification. The method was immunoSEQ multiplex PCR; TCRdb's version includes in-frame clones alone and lacks a portion of them. V, J and clone size are taken as reported in that table, and D and trimming were inferred from the DNA itself. Of 26,000 or so clones in the sample, 76% were seen once. The chain combines TRBV6-2 or TRBV6-3 with TRBJ1-1; TRBD1 might be the D (6 bases). The specimen sequenced was peripheral blood. The sequence was obtained from a man aged 65 to 79 with acute or convalescent COVID-19. The CDR3, as DNA: TGTGCCAGCAGTCCCACGGGACAACCATGGGGCACTGAAGCTTTCTTT. Its protein product is CASSPTGQPWGTEAFF.